What follows describes a single T cell receptor (beta chain). This CDR3 is built from 15 residues. V was clipped by 0 bases and J by 4 bases; unmatched bases: 7. Germline V gives CDR1 DFQATT, CDR2 SNEGSKA (reference sequence). The data were obtained in a study of molecular identifiers for immune sequencing clone quantification. TCRdb re-derived calls from the PCR reads in MiXCR, one entry per CDR3 protein. Among about 320,000 distinct CDR3 sequences listed, roughly 24% were seen once. The chain combines TRBV20-1 with TRBJ2-5; TRBD1 agrees at 8 bases. The sample was naive CD8+ T cells from blood, with Jurkat cell RNA spiked in. Subset indicated: FACS-sorted CD8+CD4-CCR7+CD45RA+ naive T cells. The sequence came from a human donor in good health. Some libraries in this study had Jurkat cell RNA spiked in. The chain's CDR3 is CSARDWGQEGETQYF. In DNA form, the CDR3 reads TGCAGTGCTAGAGATTGGGGACAGGAGGGAGAGACCCAGTACTTC.